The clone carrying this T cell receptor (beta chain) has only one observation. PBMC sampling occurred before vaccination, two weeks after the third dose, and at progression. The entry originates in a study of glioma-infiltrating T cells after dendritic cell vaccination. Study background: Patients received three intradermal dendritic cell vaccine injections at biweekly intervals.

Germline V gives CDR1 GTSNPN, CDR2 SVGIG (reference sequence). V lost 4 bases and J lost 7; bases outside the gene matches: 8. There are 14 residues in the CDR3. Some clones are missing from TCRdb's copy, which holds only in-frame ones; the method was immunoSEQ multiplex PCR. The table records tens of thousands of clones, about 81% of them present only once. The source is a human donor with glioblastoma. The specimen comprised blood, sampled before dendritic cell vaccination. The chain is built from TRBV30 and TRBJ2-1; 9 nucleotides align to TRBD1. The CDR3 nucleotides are TGTGCCTGGAAACGGGACAGGGCCGCTAATGAGCAGTTCTTC. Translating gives CAWKRDRAANEQFF.